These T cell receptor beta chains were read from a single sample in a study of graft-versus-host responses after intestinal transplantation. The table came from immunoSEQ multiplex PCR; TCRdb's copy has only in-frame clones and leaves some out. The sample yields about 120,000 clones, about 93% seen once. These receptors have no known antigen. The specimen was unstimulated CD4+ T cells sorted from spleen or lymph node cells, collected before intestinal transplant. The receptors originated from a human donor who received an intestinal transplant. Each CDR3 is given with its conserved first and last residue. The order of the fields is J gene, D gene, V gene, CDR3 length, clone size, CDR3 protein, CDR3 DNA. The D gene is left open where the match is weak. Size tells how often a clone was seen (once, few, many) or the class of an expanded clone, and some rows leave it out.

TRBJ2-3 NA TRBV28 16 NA CASSFHPGPSTDTQYF TGTGCCAGCAGTTTTCATCCGGGCCCCAGCACAGATACGCAGTATTTT
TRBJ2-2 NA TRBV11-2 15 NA CASKFFEVVTGELFF TGTGCCAGCAAGTTTTTCGAGGTGGTGACCGGGGAGCTGTTTTTT
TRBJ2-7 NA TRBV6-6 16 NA CASGGGGGTSSYEQYF TGTGCCAGTGGGGGCGGAGGGGGGACGAGCTCCTACGAGCAGTACTTC
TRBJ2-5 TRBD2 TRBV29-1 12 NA CSVAREQEAQYF TGCAGCGTTGCGCGGGAGCAAGAGGCCCAGTACTTC
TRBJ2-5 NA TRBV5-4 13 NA CASSLGKGETQYF TGTGCCAGCAGCCTAGGGAAAGGGGAGACCCAGTACTTC
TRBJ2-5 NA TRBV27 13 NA CASRSWGGETQYF TGTGCCAGCAGGTCCTGGGGTGGAGAGACCCAGTACTTC
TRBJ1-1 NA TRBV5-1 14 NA CASSITPMNTEAFF TGCGCCAGCAGCATAACTCCAATGAACACTGAAGCTTTCTTT
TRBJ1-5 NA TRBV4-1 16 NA CASSQDGFFGNQPQHF TGCGCCAGCAGCCAAGATGGTTTTTTCGGCAATCAGCCCCAGCATTTT
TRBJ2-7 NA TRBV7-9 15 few CASSLAGHISYEQYF TGTGCCAGCAGCTTAGCTGGGCACATCTCCTACGAGCAGTACTTC
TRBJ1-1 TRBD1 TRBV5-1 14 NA CASSFDRANTEAFF TGCGCCAGCAGCTTTGACAGGGCGAACACTGAAGCTTTCTTT
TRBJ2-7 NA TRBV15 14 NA CATARGGSSYEQYF TGTGCCACCGCCCGGGGAGGAAGCTCGTACGAGCAGTACTTC